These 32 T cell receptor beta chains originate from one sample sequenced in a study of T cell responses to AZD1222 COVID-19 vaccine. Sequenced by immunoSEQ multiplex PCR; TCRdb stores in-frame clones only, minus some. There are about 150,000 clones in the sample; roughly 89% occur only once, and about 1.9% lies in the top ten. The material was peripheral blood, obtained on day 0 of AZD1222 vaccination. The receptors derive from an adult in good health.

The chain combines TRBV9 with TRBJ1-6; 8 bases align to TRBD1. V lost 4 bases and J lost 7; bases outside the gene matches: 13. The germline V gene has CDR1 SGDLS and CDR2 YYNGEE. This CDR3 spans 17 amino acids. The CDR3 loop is CASSLTGTGDRNSPLHF. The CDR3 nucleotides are TGTGCCAGCAGCTTAACCGGGACAGGAGACAGAAATTCACCCCTCCACTTT.

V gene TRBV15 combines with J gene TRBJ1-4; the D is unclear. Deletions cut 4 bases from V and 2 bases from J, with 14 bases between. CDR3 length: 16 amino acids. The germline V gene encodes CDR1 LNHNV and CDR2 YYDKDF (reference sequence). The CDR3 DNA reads TGTGCCACCAGCAATCGAGGGCGCATGACTAATGAAAAACTGTTTTTT. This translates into CATSNRGRMTNEKLFF.

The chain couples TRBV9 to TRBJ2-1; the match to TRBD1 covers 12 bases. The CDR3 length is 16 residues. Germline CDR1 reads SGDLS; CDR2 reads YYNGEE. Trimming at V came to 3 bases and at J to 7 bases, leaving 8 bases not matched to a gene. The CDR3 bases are TGTGCCAGCAGCGCTCCGGGACAGGGGGCTTCTAATGAGCAGTTCTTC. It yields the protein CASSAPGQGASNEQFF.

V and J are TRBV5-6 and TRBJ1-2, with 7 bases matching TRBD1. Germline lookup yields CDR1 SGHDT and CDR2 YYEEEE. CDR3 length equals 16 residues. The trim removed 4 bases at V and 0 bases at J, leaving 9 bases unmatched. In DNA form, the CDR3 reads TGTGCCAGCAGCCCCGGAATAGGGGGCACTAACTATGGCTACACCTTC. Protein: CASSPGIGGTNYGYTF.

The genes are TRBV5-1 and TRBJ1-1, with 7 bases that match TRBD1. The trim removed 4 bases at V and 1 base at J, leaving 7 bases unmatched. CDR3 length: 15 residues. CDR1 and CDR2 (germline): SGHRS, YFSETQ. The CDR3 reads CASSPSPGGNTEAFF. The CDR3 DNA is TGCGCCAGCAGCCCCTCCCCAGGGGGGAACACTGAAGCTTTCTTT.

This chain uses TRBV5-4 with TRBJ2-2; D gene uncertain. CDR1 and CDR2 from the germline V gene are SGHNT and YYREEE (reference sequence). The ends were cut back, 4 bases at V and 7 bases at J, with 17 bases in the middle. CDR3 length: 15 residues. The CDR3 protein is CASSPTPWGNGELFF. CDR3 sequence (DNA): TGTGCCAGCAGCCCGACTCCCTGGGGAAACGGGGAGCTGTTTTTT.

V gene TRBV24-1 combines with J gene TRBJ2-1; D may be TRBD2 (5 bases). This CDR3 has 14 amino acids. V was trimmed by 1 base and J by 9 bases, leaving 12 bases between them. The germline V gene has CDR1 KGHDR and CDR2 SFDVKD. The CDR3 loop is CATSDFYGVGEQFF. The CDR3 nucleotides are TGTGCCACCAGTGATTTTTACGGGGTGGGTGAGCAGTTCTTC.

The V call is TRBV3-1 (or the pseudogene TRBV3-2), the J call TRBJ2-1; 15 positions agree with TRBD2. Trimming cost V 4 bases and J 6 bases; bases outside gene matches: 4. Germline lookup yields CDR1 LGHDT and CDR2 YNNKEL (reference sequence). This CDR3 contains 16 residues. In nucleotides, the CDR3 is TGTGCCAGCAGCCGGACTAGCGGGAGGGCCTTCAATGAGCAGTTCTTC. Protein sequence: CASSRTSGRAFNEQFF.

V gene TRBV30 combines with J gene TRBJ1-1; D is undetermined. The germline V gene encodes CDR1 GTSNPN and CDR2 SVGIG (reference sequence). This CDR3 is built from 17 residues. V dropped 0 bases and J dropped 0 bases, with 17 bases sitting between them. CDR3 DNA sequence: TGTGCCTGGAGTGTCGGGGTGGTCTTGTTGATGAACACTGAAGCTTTCTTT. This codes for CAWSVGVVLLMNTEAFF. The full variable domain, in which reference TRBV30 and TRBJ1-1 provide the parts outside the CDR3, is SQTIHQWPATLVQPVGSPLSLECTVEGTSNPNLYWYRQAAGRGLQLLFYSVGIGQISSEVPQNLSASRPQDRQFILSSKKLLLSDSGFYLCAWSVGVVLLMNTEAFFGQGTRLTVV.

In DNA form, the CDR3 reads TGTGCCAGTATGGCCAGCAACTATGGCTACACCTTC. It codes for CASMASNYGYTF. The V and J genes are TRBV19 and TRBJ1-2; D is uncertain. V was shortened by 7 bases and J by 2 bases, with 8 bases between the two germline ends. The CDR3 runs 12 residues. Looked up from germline, CDR1 is LNHDA and CDR2 is SQIVND (reference sequence).

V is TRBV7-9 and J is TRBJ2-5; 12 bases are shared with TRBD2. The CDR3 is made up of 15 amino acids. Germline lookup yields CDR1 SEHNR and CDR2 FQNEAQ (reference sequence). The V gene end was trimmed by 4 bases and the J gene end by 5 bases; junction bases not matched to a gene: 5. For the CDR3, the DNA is TGTGCCAGCAGCTCGACACTAGCGGGGGGCGAGACCCAGTACTTC. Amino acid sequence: CASSSTLAGGETQYF.

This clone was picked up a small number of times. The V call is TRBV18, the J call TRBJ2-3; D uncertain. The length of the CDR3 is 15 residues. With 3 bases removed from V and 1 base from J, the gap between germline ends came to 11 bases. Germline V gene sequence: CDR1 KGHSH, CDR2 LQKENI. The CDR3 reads CASSPSRVGTDTQYF. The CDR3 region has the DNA TGTGCCAGCTCACCTTCGCGTGTGGGCACAGATACGCAGTATTTT.

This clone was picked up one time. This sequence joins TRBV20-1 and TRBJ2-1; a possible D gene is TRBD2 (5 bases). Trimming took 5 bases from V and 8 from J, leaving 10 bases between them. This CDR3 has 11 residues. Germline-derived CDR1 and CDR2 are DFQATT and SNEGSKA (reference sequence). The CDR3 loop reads CSAQSGDEQFF. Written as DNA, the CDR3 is TGCAGTGCTCAAAGCGGCGATGAGCAGTTCTTC.

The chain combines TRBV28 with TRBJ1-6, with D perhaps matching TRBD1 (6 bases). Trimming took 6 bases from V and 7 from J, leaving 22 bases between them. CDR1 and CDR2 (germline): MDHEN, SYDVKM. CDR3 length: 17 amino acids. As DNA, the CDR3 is TGTGCCAGCAGCCGGACAGCACTGGGGGGCGCCAATTCACCCCTCCACTTT. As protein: CASSRTALGGANSPLHF.

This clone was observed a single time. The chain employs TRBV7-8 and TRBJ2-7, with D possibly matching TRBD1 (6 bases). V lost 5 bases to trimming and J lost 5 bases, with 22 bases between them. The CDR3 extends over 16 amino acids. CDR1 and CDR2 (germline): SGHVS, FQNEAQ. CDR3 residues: CASSQQGAPRGDEQYF. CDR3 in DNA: TGTGCCAGCAGCCAACAGGGAGCCCCCCGAGGGGACGAGCAGTACTTC.

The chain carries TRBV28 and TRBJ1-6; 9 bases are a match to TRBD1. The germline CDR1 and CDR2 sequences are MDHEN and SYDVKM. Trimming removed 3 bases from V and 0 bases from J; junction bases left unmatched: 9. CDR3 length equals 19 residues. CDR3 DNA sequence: TGTGCCAGCAGTTTTAGCCCGGGACAGGGTTTCTCCTATAATTCACCCCTCCACTTT. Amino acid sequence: CASSFSPGQGFSYNSPLHF. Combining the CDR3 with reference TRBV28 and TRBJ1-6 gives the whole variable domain DVKVTQSSRYLVKRTGEKVFLECVQDMDHENMFWYRQDPGLGLRLIYFSYDVKMKEKGDIPEGYSVSREKKERFSLILESASTNQTSMYLCASSFSPGQGFSYNSPLHFGNGTRLTVT.

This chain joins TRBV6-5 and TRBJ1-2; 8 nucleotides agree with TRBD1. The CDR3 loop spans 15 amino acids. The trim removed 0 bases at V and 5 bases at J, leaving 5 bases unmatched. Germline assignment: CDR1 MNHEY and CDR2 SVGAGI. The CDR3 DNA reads TGTGCCAGCAGTTACTCGACAGGGGCCCTGTATGGCTACACCTTC. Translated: CASSYSTGALYGYTF.

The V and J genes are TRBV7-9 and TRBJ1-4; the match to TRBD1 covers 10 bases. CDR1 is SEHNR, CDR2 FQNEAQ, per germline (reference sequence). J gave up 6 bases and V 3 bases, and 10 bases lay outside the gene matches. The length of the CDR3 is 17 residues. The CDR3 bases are TGTGCCAGCAGCTTGACAGGGGGCCTTAATGTAGATGAAAAACTGTTTTTT. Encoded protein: CASSLTGGLNVDEKLFF.

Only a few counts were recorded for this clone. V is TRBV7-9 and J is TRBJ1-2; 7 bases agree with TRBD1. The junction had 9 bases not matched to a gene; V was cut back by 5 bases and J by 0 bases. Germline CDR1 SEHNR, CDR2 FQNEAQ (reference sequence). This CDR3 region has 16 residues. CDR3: CASSPPDRPANYGYTF. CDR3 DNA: TGTGCCAGCAGCCCTCCGGACAGGCCTGCTAACTATGGCTACACCTTC. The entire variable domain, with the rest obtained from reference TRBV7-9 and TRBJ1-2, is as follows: DTGVSQNPRHKITKRGQNVTFRCDPISEHNRLYWYRQTLGQGPEFLTYFQNEAQLEKSRLLSDRFSAERPKGSFSTLEIQRTEQGDSAMYLCASSPPDRPANYGYTFGSGTRLTVV.

The CDR3 nucleotides read TGTGCCAGCAGTTGGACGGATTATCAGCCCCAGCATTTT. It encodes CASSWTDYQPQHF. J is TRBJ1-5 and V is TRBV6-2 or TRBV6-3, with D uncertain. Trimming shortened V by 4 bases and J by 5 bases, and 9 bases separated the two germline ends. Looked up from germline, CDR1 is MNHEY and CDR2 is SVGEGT. The CDR3 totals 13 residues.

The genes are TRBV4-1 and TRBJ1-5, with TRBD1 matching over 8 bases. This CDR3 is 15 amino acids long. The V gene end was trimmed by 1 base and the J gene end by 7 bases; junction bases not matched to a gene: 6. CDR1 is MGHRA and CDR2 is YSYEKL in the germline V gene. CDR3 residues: CASSQVGQGGQPQHF. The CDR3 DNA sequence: TGCGCCAGCAGCCAAGTCGGACAGGGTGGCCAGCCCCAGCATTTT.

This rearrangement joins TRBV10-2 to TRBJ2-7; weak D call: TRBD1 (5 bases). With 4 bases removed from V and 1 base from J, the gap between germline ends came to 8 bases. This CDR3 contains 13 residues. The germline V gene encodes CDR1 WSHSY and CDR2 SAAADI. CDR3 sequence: CASSADMSYEQYF. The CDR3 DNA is TGCGCCAGCAGTGCGGACATGTCCTACGAGCAGTACTTC.

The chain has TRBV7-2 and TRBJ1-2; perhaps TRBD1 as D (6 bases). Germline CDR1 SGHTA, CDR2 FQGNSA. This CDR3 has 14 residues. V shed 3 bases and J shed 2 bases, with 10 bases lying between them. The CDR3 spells CASSFRTVNYGYTF. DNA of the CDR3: TGTGCCAGCAGCTTCAGGACAGTCAACTATGGCTACACCTTC.

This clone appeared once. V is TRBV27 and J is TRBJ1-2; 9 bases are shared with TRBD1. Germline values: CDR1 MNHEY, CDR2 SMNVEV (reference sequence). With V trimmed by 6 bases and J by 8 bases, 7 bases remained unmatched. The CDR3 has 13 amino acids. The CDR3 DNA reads TGTGCCAGCAGGGAACAGGGGGCGCTGGGCTACACCTTC. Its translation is CASREQGALGYTF.

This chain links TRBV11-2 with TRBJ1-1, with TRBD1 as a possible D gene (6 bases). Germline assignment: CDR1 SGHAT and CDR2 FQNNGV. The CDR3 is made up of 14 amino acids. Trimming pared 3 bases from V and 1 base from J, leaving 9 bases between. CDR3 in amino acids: CASSFTRGNTEAFF. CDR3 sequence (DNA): TGTGCCAGCAGCTTCACCAGGGGGAACACTGAAGCTTTCTTT.

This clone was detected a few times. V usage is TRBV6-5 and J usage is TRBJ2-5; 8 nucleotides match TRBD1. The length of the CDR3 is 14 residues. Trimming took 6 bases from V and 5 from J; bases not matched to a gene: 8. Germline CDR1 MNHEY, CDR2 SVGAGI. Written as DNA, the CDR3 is TGTGCCAGCAGCCCCGGACAGGGACGTGAGACCCAGTACTTC. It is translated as CASSPGQGRETQYF.

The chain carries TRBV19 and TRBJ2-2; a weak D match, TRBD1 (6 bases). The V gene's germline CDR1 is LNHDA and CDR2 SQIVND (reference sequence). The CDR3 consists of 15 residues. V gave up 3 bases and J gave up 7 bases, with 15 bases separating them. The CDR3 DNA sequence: TGTGCCAGTAGTATCTTTGCAGGGGCGGACGGGGAGCTGTTTTTT. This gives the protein CASSIFAGADGELFF.

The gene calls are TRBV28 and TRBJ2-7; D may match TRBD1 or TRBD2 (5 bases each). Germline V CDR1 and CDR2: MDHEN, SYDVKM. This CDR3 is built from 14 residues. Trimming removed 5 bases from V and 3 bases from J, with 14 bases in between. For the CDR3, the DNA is TGTGCCAGCAGTAGTGACCGGGGCCACTACGAGCAGTACTTC. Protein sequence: CASSSDRGHYEQYF. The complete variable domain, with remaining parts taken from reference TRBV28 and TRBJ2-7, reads DVKVTQSSRYLVKRTGEKVFLECVQDMDHENMFWYRQDPGLGLRLIYFSYDVKMKEKGDIPEGYSVSREKKERFSLILESASTNQTSMYLCASSSDRGHYEQYFGPGTRLTVT.

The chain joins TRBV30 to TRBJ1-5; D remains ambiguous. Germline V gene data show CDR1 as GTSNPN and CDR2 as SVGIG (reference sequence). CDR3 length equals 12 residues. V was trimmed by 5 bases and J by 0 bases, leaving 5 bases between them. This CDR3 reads CAWSYSNQPQHF. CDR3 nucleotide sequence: TGTGCCTGGTCTTATAGCAATCAGCCCCAGCATTTT.

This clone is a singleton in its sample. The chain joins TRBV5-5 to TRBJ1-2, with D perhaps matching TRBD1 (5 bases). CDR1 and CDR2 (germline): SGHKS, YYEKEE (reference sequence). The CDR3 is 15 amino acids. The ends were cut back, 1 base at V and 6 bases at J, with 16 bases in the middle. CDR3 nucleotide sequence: TGTGCCAGCAGCTTGACCCCCCGATTAGGGGATGGCTACACCTTC. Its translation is CASSLTPRLGDGYTF.

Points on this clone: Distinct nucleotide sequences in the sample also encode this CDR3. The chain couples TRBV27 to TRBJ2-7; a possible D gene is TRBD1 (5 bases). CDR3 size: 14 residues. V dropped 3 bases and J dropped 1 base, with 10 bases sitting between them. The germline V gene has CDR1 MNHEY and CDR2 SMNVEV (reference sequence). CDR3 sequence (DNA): TGTGCCAGCAGTTTGGGTCAGGGATCCTACGAGCAGTACTTC. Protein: CASSLGQGSYEQYF.

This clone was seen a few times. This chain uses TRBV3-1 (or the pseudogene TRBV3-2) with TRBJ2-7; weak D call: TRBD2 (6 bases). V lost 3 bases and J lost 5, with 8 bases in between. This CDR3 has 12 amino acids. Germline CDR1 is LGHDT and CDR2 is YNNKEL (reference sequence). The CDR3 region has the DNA TGTGCCAGCAGCCAGGACTACCACGAGCAGTACTTC. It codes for CASSQDYHEQYF.